Presented here are 29 T cell receptor beta chains from one specimen sequenced in a study of identical twins. TCRdb reprocessed the 5' RACE reads via MiXCR and lists one record per CDR3 protein. This table has roughly 700,000 distinct CDR3 sequences, approximately 9% appearing once. The same data also went into a second study, on yellow fever vaccine responses in identical twins.

Source material: PBMCs. Source of these receptors: a woman between 18 and 30 years old in good health.

This clonotype was found a few times. The V gene is TRBV29-1, the J gene TRBJ2-5; 13 nucleotides line up with TRBD2. Germline CDR1 reads SQVTM; CDR2 reads ANQGSEA. The CDR3 is made up of 14 amino acids. The ends lost 4 bases at V and 5 bases at J; junction bases unmatched: 4. The CDR3 DNA follows: TGCAGCGTTGGACTAGCGGGGGGTGGGGAGACCCAGTACTTC. Amino acid sequence: CSVGLAGGGETQYF. The full variable domain, its missing parts supplied by reference TRBV29-1 and TRBJ2-5, is SAVISQKPSRDICQRGTSLTIQCQVDSQVTMMFWYRQQPGQSLTLIATANQGSEATYESGFVIDKFPISRPNLTFSTLTVSNMSPEDSSIYLCSVGLAGGGETQYFGPGTRLLVL.

This clonotype has a handful of counts. The gene calls are TRBV27 and TRBJ2-7, with 11 nucleotides matching TRBD1. V dropped 3 bases and J dropped 7; count of bases not matched to a gene: 8. The V gene's germline CDR1 is MNHEY and CDR2 SMNVEV (reference sequence). This CDR3 has 15 amino acids. The CDR3: CASSFSGQGAREQYF. The DNA for the CDR3 is TGTGCCAGCAGTTTTTCTGGACAGGGGGCGCGAGAGCAGTACTTC.

This clonotype was observed at least ten times. V and J are TRBV6-5 and TRBJ1-3; unclear D gene. CDR1 and CDR2 from the germline V gene are MNHEY and SVGAGI. V gave up 6 bases and J gave up 0 bases, with 3 bases separating them. The CDR3 is 12 residues long. CDR3: CASRSSGNTIYF. The CDR3 DNA is TGTGCCAGCAGGTCCTCTGGAAACACCATATATTTT.

Only a few counts were recorded for this clonotype. CDR3 DNA: TGTGCCAGCAGCCCACAACAGGGGTCCTCCTACGAGCAGTACTTC. Its protein is CASSPQQGSSYEQYF. The V call is TRBV7-9, the J call TRBJ2-7, with 7 bases matching TRBD1. The length of the CDR3 is 15 residues. V trimming: 5 bases; J trimming: 0 bases; junction bases outside the gene matches: 7. The germline V gene has CDR1 SEHNR and CDR2 FQNEAQ (reference sequence).

This clonotype appeared many times. V gene TRBV10-3 combines with J gene TRBJ2-5; 10 nucleotides match TRBD1. CDR3 length: 13 amino acids. The V and J ends lost 8 bases and 5 bases, in that order; junction bases with no gene match: 5. From germline, CDR1 is ENHRY and CDR2 SYGVKD. The CDR3 coding sequence is TGTGCCATCGGACAGGGGGATTATGAGACCCAGTACTTC. Amino acid sequence: CAIGQGDYETQYF.

This chain links TRBV7-8 with TRBJ2-4; D is possibly TRBD2 (5 bases). Looked up from germline, CDR1 is SGHVS and CDR2 is FQNEAQ. The CDR3 has 17 residues. The V gene lost 4 bases and the J gene lost 5 bases, with 21 bases spanning the gap. CDR3 in DNA: TGTGCCAGCAGCTCTTCTCGTGGGAGTAAGGGCGAAAACATTCAGTACTTC. Its protein product is CASSSSRGSKGENIQYF.

There are many counts of this clonotype. The chain combines TRBV9 with TRBJ1-1; a possible D gene is TRBD1 (6 bases). Looked up from germline, CDR1 is SGDLS and CDR2 is YYNGEE. V lost 4 bases to trimming and J lost 3 bases, with 28 bases between them. CDR3 size: 19 residues. The CDR3 DNA sequence: TGTGCCAGCAGCACCCACCCAGCAGGGGCGGGGGGAGGCTACACTGAAGCTTTCTTT. Translating gives CASSTHPAGAGGGYTEAFF.

DNA of the CDR3: TGTGCCAGCAGCTTGAATCCGGGTTTCAACGAGCAGTACTTC. Translating gives CASSLNPGFNEQYF. The chain has TRBV5-6 and TRBJ2-7; D is unresolved. Trimming removed 1 base at V and 5 bases at J, with 13 bases between. Germline lookup yields CDR1 SGHDT and CDR2 YYEEEE. The CDR3 spans 14 residues.

This clonotype occurred a few times. This chain connects TRBV11-2 to TRBJ2-5, with D possibly matching TRBD1 (6 bases). The CDR3 extends over 16 amino acids. The germline V gene encodes CDR1 SGHAT and CDR2 FQNNGV. Deletions cut 1 base from V and 1 base from J, with 13 bases between. This CDR3 reads CASSLGHRERQETQYF. CDR3 sequence (DNA): TGTGCCAGCAGCTTAGGCCACAGGGAGCGCCAAGAGACCCAGTACTTC.

The table lists this clonotype with a few counts. The chain employs TRBV5-1 and TRBJ2-5, with TRBD1 identical over 9 bases. The V gene's germline CDR1 is SGHRS and CDR2 YFSETQ. The CDR3 is made up of 16 amino acids. The junction had 9 bases not matched to a gene; V was cut back by 4 bases and J by 2 bases. The CDR3 DNA is TGCGCCAGCAGCCCAACAGGGGGCATCGCTCAAGAGACCCAGTACTTC. Its protein is CASSPTGGIAQETQYF.

This clonotype was picked up many times. This chain joins TRBV20-1 and TRBJ2-7; 7 bases match TRBD2. V trimming: 2 bases; J trimming: 6 bases; junction bases outside the gene matches: 10. Germline V gene lookup returns CDR1 DFQATT and CDR2 SNEGSKA (reference sequence). This CDR3 is built from 14 residues. The CDR3 DNA follows: TGCAGTGCTAGACATACGGGAGGAGGAACCGAGCAGTACTTC. It codes for CSARHTGGGTEQYF.

In this sample, this clonotype turned up a few times. The chain links TRBV12-3 or TRBV12-4 to TRBJ2-5, with D possibly TRBD1 on 6 matching bases. Trimming left V 5 bases short and J 5 bases short, with 15 bases between. This CDR3 is built from 14 residues. The chain's CDR3 is CASSQNRDGETQYF. The DNA of the CDR3 is TGTGCCAGCAGTCAAAACAGGGATGGGGAGACCCAGTACTTC.

This clonotype was seen ten or more times. The chain has TRBV5-1 and TRBJ2-1; 9 nucleotides line up with TRBD2. This CDR3 is built from 15 residues. With 4 bases clipped from V and 10 bases from J, the junction kept 12 bases outside the gene matches. The germline V gene encodes CDR1 SGHRS and CDR2 YFSETQ. CDR3 sequence reads: CASSLISSGATEQFF. In nucleotides, the CDR3 is TGCGCCAGCAGCCTAATTTCTAGCGGGGCCACAGAGCAGTTCTTC.

This clonotype was picked up a small number of times. At one of its ends the junction is not consistent with the germline gene, which may arise from a read error. The rearrangement links TRBV7-7 to TRBJ2-2, with D possibly TRBD2 on 5 matching bases. The germline CDR1 and CDR2 sequences are SSHAT and FNYEAQ (reference sequence). This CDR3 is 15 amino acids long. The CDR3: CASSPPGSGTGELFF. CDR3 coding DNA: TGTGCTAGCAGCCCCCCGGGGTCGGGGACCGGGGAGCTGTTTTTT.

The V call is TRBV20-1, the J call TRBJ2-3; 8 bases match TRBD2. The trim removed 3 bases at V and 4 bases at J, leaving 9 bases unmatched. Germline V lookup: CDR1 DFQATT, CDR2 SNEGSKA (reference sequence). The CDR3 extends over 15 amino acids. The CDR3 reads CSARARGGWPDTQYF. CDR3 DNA: TGCAGTGCTAGGGCCCGGGGGGGCTGGCCAGATACGCAGTATTTT.

The gene calls are TRBV29-1 and TRBJ2-3; no firm D call. Germline loops: CDR1 SQVTM, CDR2 ANQGSEA. The CDR3 runs to 12 residues. V lost 0 bases to trimming and J lost 2 bases, with 3 bases between them. CDR3 amino acids: CSVEDDTDTQYF. In DNA, the CDR3 is TGCAGCGTTGAAGACGACACAGATACGCAGTATTTT.

This clonotype has a handful of counts. The chain joins TRBV7-3 to TRBJ2-1, with 8 bases matching TRBD2. V trimming: 2 bases; J trimming: 2 bases; junction bases outside the gene matches: 5. The germline V gene encodes CDR1 SGHTA and CDR2 FQGTGA. This CDR3 spans 16 amino acids. The CDR3 loop reads CASSLGVAGPYNEQFF. In nucleotides, the CDR3 is TGTGCCAGCAGCTTAGGGGTAGCGGGGCCCTACAATGAGCAGTTCTTC.

This clonotype was picked up a small number of times. The genes are TRBV2 and TRBJ2-1, with TRBD2 matching over 10 bases. The CDR3 spans 15 residues. Germline V lookup: CDR1 SNHLY, CDR2 FYNNEI. Trimming cost V 3 bases and J 5 bases; bases outside gene matches: 4. The CDR3 region has the DNA TGTGCCAGCAGTGAGGGGACTAGCGCACACAATGAGCAGTTCTTC. Amino acid sequence: CASSEGTSAHNEQFF.

The chain combines TRBV10-3 with TRBJ2-3, with TRBD2 identical over 11 bases. Per germline, CDR1 ENHRY and CDR2 SYGVKD. V shed 6 bases and J 1 base; nucleotides not matched to a gene: 6. This CDR3 comprises 16 residues. The CDR3 sequence: CAIRDNSGRGTDTQYF. The CDR3 DNA reads TGTGCCATCAGGGATAATAGCGGGAGGGGCACAGATACGCAGTATTTT.

This clonotype was picked up many times. V usage is TRBV6-2 or TRBV6-3 and J usage is TRBJ1-4; 9 positions match TRBD1. Germline CDR1 MNHEY, CDR2 SVGEGT. The CDR3 has 17 residues. The V gene end was trimmed by 4 bases and the J gene end by 6 bases; junction bases not matched to a gene: 12. In DNA form, the CDR3 reads TGTGCCAGCAGTTCCCCCGCCGGCGGACAGGGGCATGAAAAACTGTTTTTT. Translated: CASSSPAGGQGHEKLFF.

This clonotype was seen many times. This chain connects TRBV10-3 to TRBJ2-2; D is perhaps TRBD1 (6 bases). This CDR3 region has 14 residues. Trimming shortened V by 5 bases and J by 6 bases, and 13 bases separated the two germline ends. CDR1 ENHRY and CDR2 SYGVKD come from the germline V gene. The CDR3 region is CAISPGTSPGELFF. The CDR3 nucleotides read TGTGCCATCAGTCCCGGGACATCGCCCGGGGAGCTGTTTTTT.

The chain links TRBV24-1 to TRBJ2-1; no reliable D call. V was cut by 0 bases and J by 7 bases, with 12 bases left in between. Looked up from germline, CDR1 is KGHDR and CDR2 is SFDVKD. The CDR3 runs 15 residues. In DNA form, the CDR3 reads TGTGCCACCAGTGATTTGCGGAGTTCGATTAATGAGCAGTTCTTC. This codes for CATSDLRSSINEQFF.

CDR3 region: CASSVVSGGHNTGELFF. The CDR3 DNA reads as TGTGCCAGCAGTGTAGTTAGCGGGGGCCATAACACCGGGGAGCTGTTTTTT. This chain uses TRBV2 with TRBJ2-2, with 9 bases fitting TRBD2. CDR1 and CDR2 from the germline V gene are SNHLY and FYNNEI. The V segment lost 4 bases and the J segment 2 bases; nucleotides outside the gene matches: 8. The CDR3 spans 17 residues.

There are a few counts of this clonotype. This chain uses TRBV28 with TRBJ2-1; maybe TRBD2 (5 bases). The CDR3 runs 15 residues. The germline V gene has CDR1 MDHEN and CDR2 SYDVKM. V was trimmed by 8 bases and J by 0 bases, leaving 14 bases between them. The CDR3 DNA is TGTGCCAGCGTCGGAGCGGTGAACTCCTACAATGAGCAGTTCTTC. Its protein product is CASVGAVNSYNEQFF.

Only a few counts were recorded for this clonotype. This chain links TRBV6-2 or TRBV6-3 with TRBJ1-1, with 7 nucleotides matching TRBD1. The ends lost 8 bases at V and 4 bases at J; junction bases unmatched: 7. Looked up from germline, CDR1 is MNHEY and CDR2 is SVGEGT. This CDR3 is built from 13 residues. The CDR3 region is CASGLPGGTEAFF. For the CDR3, the DNA is TGTGCCAGCGGCCTGCCAGGGGGCACTGAAGCTTTCTTT.

This clonotype was detected only a few times. The genes are TRBV5-1 and TRBJ2-5, with D possibly matching TRBD2 (6 bases). V shed 1 base and J shed 1 base, with 23 bases lying between them. The CDR3 consists of 19 residues. Germline V gene sequence: CDR1 SGHRS, CDR2 YFSETQ. The CDR3 spells CASSLYGGADGGIQETQYF. The CDR3, as DNA: TGCGCCAGCAGCTTGTATGGCGGGGCCGATGGCGGGATCCAAGAGACCCAGTACTTC.

The table lists this clonotype with a few counts. The chain combines TRBV7-2 with TRBJ2-5; TRBD1 matches at 11 bases. The CDR3 length is 16 residues. The V segment lost 1 base and the J segment 4 bases; nucleotides outside the gene matches: 5. Germline lookup yields CDR1 SGHTA and CDR2 FQGNSA. CDR3 nucleotides: TGTGCCAGCAGCTTAGTTGGGACAGGGGGAGGAGAGACCCAGTACTTC. It specifies CASSLVGTGGGETQYF.

In this sample, this clonotype turned up many times. The chain combines TRBV20-1 with TRBJ2-7, with D possibly being TRBD1 (5 bases). Trimming shortened V by 5 bases and J by 0 bases, and 11 bases separated the two germline ends. Germline CDR1 DFQATT, CDR2 SNEGSKA (reference sequence). CDR3 size: 13 residues. CDR3 DNA: TGCAGTGCTCCAGCAGGGCCCTCCTACGAGCAGTACTTC. Translation: CSAPAGPSYEQYF.

V and J are TRBV18 and TRBJ2-1; D remains unclear. Per germline, CDR1 KGHSH and CDR2 LQKENI. The CDR3 loop spans 14 amino acids. V was clipped by 6 bases and J by 5 bases, with 14 bases between them. The CDR3 here is CASSAQTSHNEQFF. In DNA form, the CDR3 reads TGTGCCAGCTCTGCTCAGACAAGCCACAATGAGCAGTTCTTC.